The clone carrying this TCR beta chain was recorded only once. Per the original methods: Amplified reference gene primers provided the basis for estimating nucleated cell counts. Produced via immunoSEQ multiplex PCR; TCRdb's table is partial and in-frame only. The DNA was the basis for D and trimming; V, J and clone size are from that table. This sample yields approximately 210,000 clones, of which 92% are seen a single time; around 1.2% belongs to the top ten. The record originates from a study of blood T cell repertoires in COVID-19. Across the whole study: From the United States, Italy and Spain came samples of acute and convalescent COVID-19. T cells, B-cell-depleted T cells, or PBMCs supplied cDNA or gDNA.

CDR1 and CDR2 (germline): SGHRS, YFSETQ. The CDR3 is 17 amino acids. V lost 2 bases and J lost 10; bases outside the gene matches: 13. Sequenced input: peripheral blood. The chain is built from TRBV5-1 and TRBJ2-3, with TRBD2 identical over 13 bases. The TCR comes from a man younger than 45 with acute or convalescent COVID-19. CDR3 coding DNA: TGCGCCAGCAGCTTCGGACTAGCGGGAGTATCGCGTAAGGCGCAGTATTTT. This gives the protein CASSFGLAGVSRKAQYF.